This TCR beta chain was sequenced in a study of OX40 agonist ivuxolimab in advanced cancers. In the study overall: An agonistic anti-OX40 (CD134) antibody, ivuxolimab, was used to treat the patients. The patients received ivuxolimab by intravenous route every 2 weeks at 0.01 to 10 mg/kg.

Some clones are missing from TCRdb's copy, which holds only in-frame ones; the method was immunoSEQ multiplex PCR. The sample consists of tens of thousands of clones, 84% of them appearing once. Concerning this clone: No antigen is known for it.

People who had autoimmune disease history or systemic immunosuppression were excluded. The study's findings and limits: The study did not work out the antigen specificity of the expanded peripheral T cells.

The germline CDR1 and CDR2 sequences are MGHDK and SYGVNS. The J segment lost 0 bases and the V segment lost 6 bases, leaving 3 bases of the junction unmatched. The CDR3 consists of 15 residues. This material consisted of CD4+ or CD8+ T cells sorted from blood, taken in a trial of the OX40 agonist ivuxolimab. The clonotype originates from an adult with an advanced solid tumor such as melanoma, head and neck, liver or kidney cancer. This chain uses TRBV25-1 with TRBJ2-7, with TRBD1 identical over 12 bases. DNA for the CDR3: TGTGCCAGCAGGGGACAGGGGGCGATCTCCTACGAGCAGTACTTC. Its translation: CASRGQGAISYEQYF.